The clone carrying this T cell receptor (beta chain) was picked up a small number of times. The antigen remains undetermined. A NOSPECS grade of at least 4, a Clinical Activity Score of at least 3 and duration under 3 months were recorded in ophthalmopathy patients. These data come from a study of T cells in Graves' hyperthyroidism and ophthalmopathy. The wider study: Peripheral blood was taken when the disease was first diagnosed, before any treatment began.

Template material for amplifying TCR beta CDR3 regions consisted of RNA transcripts. First-round RT-PCR with HTBI primers amplified the TCR CDR3 region. TCRdb reprocessed the multiplex PCR reads via MiXCR and lists one record per CDR3 protein. The table has around 600,000 distinct CDR3 sequences, around 15% seen once. Findings and limits, study-wide: Before onset, ophthalmopathy was predicted by the model a median approximately 6.7 months earlier.

The specimen was blood. The sequence was obtained from a woman between 40 and 55 years old with Graves' ophthalmopathy.

The CDR3 reads CASSLVAADNSPLHF. The CDR3 DNA reads TGTGCCAGCAGCTTAGTGGCGGCTGATAATTCACCCCTCCACTTT. J is TRBJ1-6 and V is TRBV13; D not resolved. The CDR3 contains 15 residues. CDR1 is PRHDT and CDR2 is FYEKMQ in the germline V gene (reference sequence). V lost 1 base, J lost 5 bases, and 9 bases lay in between.